This T cell receptor (beta chain) was recorded in a study of cytomegalovirus exposure and HLA in healthy donors. Overall study results and limits: The study recorded more than 150 TCR beta chains that were cytomegalovirus-associated. A missense variant in DCLRE1C was later tied to TCR beta V- and J-gene trimming. Later work showed greater clonal expansion in HLA-associated TCR beta chains than in equally common others.

A note on this clone: What it recognizes is unknown.

Both 60 Vbeta primers and 13 Jbeta primers went into the PCR. The assay was immunoSEQ multiplex PCR, and TCRdb's table has in-frame clones only and misses some. In the table there are roughly 100,000 clones, around 82% of which are singletons. Per germline, CDR1 SGHRS and CDR2 YFSETQ. The CDR3 is made up of 15 amino acids. V was trimmed by 4 bases and J by 4 bases, leaving 16 bases between them. This chain connects TRBV5-1 to TRBJ2-3; a possible D gene is TRBD2 (5 bases). Sequenced sample: PBMCs. The TCR sequence derives from a man between 45 and 60 years old in good health and CMV-seronegative. In DNA form, the CDR3 reads TGCGCCAGCAGCATAGGGAGTCAGAGTCCAGATACGCAGTATTTT. Translation gives CASSIGSQSPDTQYF.